Below, one T cell receptor beta chain is given with its context. The J segment lost 3 bases and the V segment lost 0 bases, leaving 5 bases of the junction unmatched. Germline lookup yields CDR1 MGHRA and CDR2 YSYEKL. The CDR3 contains 15 residues. These data are taken from a study of shared clonotypes between healthy human individuals. Overall study: Researchers assigned three CD4 naive, three CD4 memory, two CD8 naive and one CD8 memory plate to each donor.

At deep level, the assay was performed. Sorted-subset replicate PCRs used approximately 190 ng of genomic DNA. This amount corresponded to tens of thousands of T cell genomes. Repertoires were generated with immunoSEQ multiplex PCR, while TCRdb's copy carries only in-frame clones and drops some. The data show hundreds of thousands of clones, with under 80% seen just once and over 1.5% held by the top ten. The chain employs TRBV4-1 and TRBJ2-7; 7 nucleotides agree with TRBD2. What was sequenced was memory CD4+ T cells sorted from blood. Subset given: CD45RA-negative fraction. The source is a woman aged 25 to 39 in good health. The CDR3 nucleotides read TGCGCCAGCAGCCAAGATTTTGCTAGCGGCTACGAGCAGTACTTC. It codes for CASSQDFASGYEQYF.